This TCR beta chain is drawn from a study of beta chain features in type 1 diabetes. Study in general: When patients were set against healthy donors, age, gender and cell yields were similar. Broader study findings: All four CD4+ subsets from Type 1 diabetes patients carried moderately but significantly shorter TCRB CDR3s. The VDJ junctions of type 1 diabetes patients carried fewer insertions and more deletions.

The CDR3 totals 15 residues. The germline gives CDR1 MGHRA, CDR2 YSYEKL. Trimming took off 3 bases at V and 6 bases at J, with 14 bases between the two ends. cDNA synthesis used the whole RNA isolate, giving expressed TCRB sequences. Profiled with immunoSEQ multiplex PCR; TCRdb holds only in-frame clones, not every one. The sample yields about 700,000 clones, 13% seen once. This clone turned up a few times. The antigen is not known. The sample consisted of naive CD4+ T cells from blood. The sequence was collected from a man aged 18 to 35 with type 1 diabetes. V gene TRBV4-1 combines with J gene TRBJ1-4; D gene unclear. The CDR3 DNA reads as TGCGCCAGCAGCCACCCCCCCGGTTTGGATGAAAAACTGTTTTTT. It is translated as CASSHPPGLDEKLFF.